These 28 T cell receptor beta chains were sequenced from one sample in a study of vaccination and CD4 T cells after COVID-19. Antigen specificity for these receptors is unknown. Cultured CD4+ T cell DNA was sequenced using the Oncomine TCR Beta short-read assay. MiXCR, applied by TCRdb to the PCR reads, yields one record per CDR3 protein. The data hold approximately 7,600 distinct CDR3 sequences, with roughly 45% observed a single time. Treatment here: approximately nine-day PBMC culture with coronavirus spike peptide pools or control peptides (ViraFEST assay). Researchers collected the unexposed donor's CD4+ T cells before the COVID-19 pandemic (2011-2018). Sequencing used CD4+ T cells from blood, cultured in vitro. All receptors come from a human donor in good health.

This clonotype was observed a handful of times. This chain connects TRBV7-2 to TRBJ1-3, with a weak D call TRBD1 (6 bases). Germline CDR1 reads SGHTA; CDR2 reads FQGNSA. V was shortened by 2 bases and J by 4 bases, with 21 bases between the two germline ends. This CDR3 has 18 residues. CDR3 in DNA: TGTGCCAGCAGCTTACATCGGGGGTCAGGGGAAAAAGGAAACACCATATATTTT. This translates into CASSLHRGSGEKGNTIYF.

This chain joins TRBV12-3 or TRBV12-4 and TRBJ2-5; D ambiguous. The V end lost 5 bases, the J end lost 3 bases, and 4 bases lay between the germline ends. The CDR3 runs to 11 residues. CDR3 DNA: TGTGCCAGCAGTGTTGAAGAGACCCAGTACTTC. Residues: CASSVEETQYF.

The chain combines TRBV28 with TRBJ1-2; 8 bases align to TRBD1. Trimming at V came to 5 bases and at J to 5 bases, leaving 10 bases not matched to a gene. Germline V CDR1 and CDR2: MDHEN, SYDVKM. The CDR3 is 15 amino acids. CDR3 amino acids: CASSRSGGEDYGYTF. The CDR3 DNA is TGTGCCAGCAGTCGATCAGGGGGCGAGGATTATGGCTACACCTTC.

This clonotype is deemed medium-sized. J is TRBJ1-2 and V is TRBV20-1; TRBD1 agrees at 7 bases. J lost 6 bases, V lost 4 bases, and 5 bases had no gene match. Per germline, CDR1 DFQATT and CDR2 SNEGSKA (reference sequence). This CDR3 comprises 12 residues. CDR3 amino acids: CSAIQGLDGYTF. The CDR3 DNA sequence: TGCAGTGCTATACAGGGGCTTGATGGCTACACCTTC.

This clonotype is labeled hyperexpanded. The chain links TRBV27 to TRBJ1-1, with D possibly being TRBD1 (6 bases). The V gene lost 6 bases and the J gene lost 6 bases, with 17 bases spanning the gap. Germline-derived CDR1 and CDR2 are MNHEY and SMNVEV (reference sequence). The CDR3 sequence is 14 residues long. This chain's CDR3 is CASRRPGAAAEAFF. The DNA of the CDR3 is TGTGCCAGCAGGCGTCCGGGGGCAGCGGCTGAAGCTTTCTTT.

V usage is TRBV7-8 and J usage is TRBJ2-1; TRBD2 matches 7 bases. J lost 8 bases, V lost 5 bases, and 15 bases had no gene match. Germline loops: CDR1 SGHVS, CDR2 FQNEAQ. The CDR3 length is 16 residues. CDR3 in DNA: TGTGCCAGCAGCCAAAGACTAGCTGGGGACGAGGATGAGCAGTTCTTC. It specifies CASSQRLAGDEDEQFF.

V is TRBV28 and J is TRBJ2-7; D is possibly TRBD1 (6 bases). Trimming removed 7 bases at V and 3 bases at J, with 13 bases between. Germline V gives CDR1 MDHEN, CDR2 SYDVKM. The CDR3 is made up of 13 amino acids. CDR3: CASISQGNYEQYF. CDR3 DNA: TGTGCCAGCATTTCCCAGGGGAACTACGAGCAGTACTTC.

This clonotype was recorded a few times. This chain links TRBV19 with TRBJ1-5; D not resolved. Trimming took off 0 bases at V and 4 bases at J, with 10 bases between the two ends. CDR1 and CDR2 (germline): LNHDA, SQIVND (reference sequence). The CDR3 is 15 residues long. Written as DNA, the CDR3 is TGTGCCAGTAGTATAGATATGGGGTTAAATCAGCCCCAGCATTTT. Protein: CASSIDMGLNQPQHF.

The chain joins TRBV6-5 to TRBJ2-3; D is undetermined. CDR3 length equals 15 residues. Germline CDR1 reads MNHEY; CDR2 reads SVGAGI. The V end was cut by 4 bases, the J end by 3 bases, with 14 bases between. Here the CDR3 DNA reads TGTGCCAGCAGTTTTATGGGCGGCCTTACAGATACGCAGTATTTT. Translating gives CASSFMGGLTDTQYF.

The V and J genes are TRBV20-1 and TRBJ2-1; tentatively, D is TRBD2 (6 bases). The CDR3 sequence is 14 residues long. V shed 0 bases and J shed 12 bases, with 18 bases lying between them. Germline V lookup: CDR1 DFQATT, CDR2 SNEGSKA (reference sequence). CDR3 loop: CSARDLASVIAQFF. Written as DNA, the CDR3 is TGCAGTGCTAGAGATTTGGCTAGCGTTATAGCGCAGTTCTTC.

The rearrangement links TRBV10-3 to TRBJ2-7, with D possibly TRBD1 on 6 matching bases. V was cut by 5 bases and J by 3 bases, with 14 bases left in between. The germline gives CDR1 ENHRY, CDR2 SYGVKD. The CDR3 runs to 14 residues. The CDR3 sequence: CAISNRDNHYEQYF. The CDR3 coding sequence is TGTGCCATCAGTAACCGGGACAACCACTACGAGCAGTACTTC.

In DNA form, the CDR3 reads TGTGCCAGCAGCTACTCCACGAGAAGCTCTGGAAACACCATATATTTT. It is translated as CASSYSTRSSGNTIYF. The chain is built from TRBV7-2 and TRBJ1-3; D remains unclear. V was clipped by 4 bases and J by 0 bases, with 13 bases between them. CDR3 size: 16 residues. The V gene's germline CDR1 is SGHTA and CDR2 FQGNSA. Using reference TRBV7-2 and TRBJ1-3 for the parts outside the CDR3, the full variable domain is GAGVSQSPSNKVTEKGKDVELRCDPISGHTALYWYRQSLGQGLEFLIYFQGNSAPDKSGLPSDRFSAERTGGSVSTLTIQRTQQEDSAVYLCASSYSTRSSGNTIYFGEGSWLTVV.

This clonotype has more than one count but fewer than ten. The J gene is TRBJ2-7, the V gene TRBV15; D uncertain. The CDR3 is 14 amino acids. The V end was cut by 7 bases, the J end by 1 base, with 14 bases between. Per the germline V gene, CDR1 is LNHNV and CDR2 is YYDKDF (reference sequence). The CDR3 coding sequence is TGTGCCACCACTACGGACCGCGGATCCTACGAGCAGTACTTC. Its protein product is CATTTDRGSYEQYF.

This chain uses TRBV28 with TRBJ2-3; TRBD1 or TRBD2 may be the D gene (5 bases each). CDR1 and CDR2 (germline): MDHEN, SYDVKM. Trimming removed 3 bases at V and 2 bases at J, with 15 bases between. The CDR3 consists of 16 residues. CDR3 sequence reads: CASSFSGTVITDTQYF. The DNA for the CDR3 is TGTGCCAGCAGTTTTTCCGGGACGGTGATCACAGATACGCAGTATTTT.

The genes are TRBV6-2 or TRBV6-3 and TRBJ1-2; possibly TRBD1 for D (6 bases). Trimming stripped 2 bases from V and 0 bases from J, with 7 bases between. Germline loops: CDR1 MNHEY, CDR2 SVGEGT. This CDR3 spans 14 amino acids. For the CDR3, the DNA is TGTGCCAGCAGTTACGGACAGTCTAACTATGGCTACACCTTC. It translates to CASSYGQSNYGYTF.

The rearrangement joins TRBV7-9 to TRBJ2-7; 7 nucleotides match TRBD2. Germline trimming cut 3 bases from V and 4 bases from J; bases unmatched to any gene: 6. The V gene's germline CDR1 is SEHNR and CDR2 FQNEAQ (reference sequence). The CDR3 sequence is 14 residues long. As DNA, the CDR3 is TGTGCCAGCAGCTTCGGGGGGTTTGGGTACGAGCAGTACTTC. Translated, it gives CASSFGGFGYEQYF.

In its sample, this clonotype was seen a few times. The chain recombines TRBV20-1 with TRBJ2-3; D is unclear. The CDR3 has 12 amino acids. The germline CDR1 and CDR2 sequences are DFQATT and SNEGSKA (reference sequence). Trimming cost V 1 base and J 4 bases, with 6 bases left between them. CDR3 nucleotide sequence: TGCAGTGCTAGAGCCCCCCCAGATACGCAGTATTTT. Translated: CSARAPPDTQYF.

The rearrangement joins TRBV18 to TRBJ1-3; 9 bases agree with TRBD1. V shed 6 bases, J shed 4 bases, and the junction held 16 bases outside the gene matches. Germline V gene sequence: CDR1 KGHSH, CDR2 LQKENI. There are 18 residues in the CDR3. The CDR3 DNA reads TGTGCCAGCTCCATCACCCAACCGGGACAGGGTCCCGGAAACACCATATATTTT. Translated: CASSITQPGQGPGNTIYF.

The rearrangement links TRBV20-1 to TRBJ2-7, with a tentative D call TRBD2 (5 bases). CDR3 length equals 12 residues. The V end was cut by 6 bases, the J end by 3 bases, with 12 bases between. Germline V CDR1 and CDR2: DFQATT, SNEGSKA (reference sequence). The CDR3 coding sequence is TGCAGTGCAACACGGACTCTCTACGAGCAGTACTTC. The encoded protein is CSATRTLYEQYF.

By frequency in the sample, this clonotype is medium-sized (0.01 to 0.1%). The V call is TRBV7-8, the J call TRBJ1-6; D remains ambiguous. Deletions cut 3 bases from V and 8 bases from J, with 14 bases between. The CDR3 has 15 residues. Germline V lookup: CDR1 SGHVS, CDR2 FQNEAQ. CDR3 amino acids: CASSFRWERDSPLHF. CDR3 bases: TGTGCCAGCAGCTTTCGGTGGGAACGGGATTCACCCCTCCACTTT. Full variable domain (remainder filled in from reference TRBV7-8 and TRBJ1-6): GAGVSQSPRYKVAKRGQDVALRCDPISGHVSLFWYQQALGQGPEFLTYFQNEAQLDKSGLPSDRFFAERPEGSVSTLKIQRTQQEDSAVYLCASSFRWERDSPLHFGNGTRLTVT.

This clonotype showed up just a few times. V and J are TRBV7-8 and TRBJ1-6; 8 bases map to TRBD1. There are 16 residues in the CDR3. CDR1 is SGHVS, CDR2 FQNEAQ, per germline. With 2 bases clipped from V and 7 bases from J, the junction kept 7 bases outside the gene matches. The CDR3 loop is CASSLHPTGVNSPLHF. DNA of the CDR3: TGTGCCAGCAGCTTACACCCGACAGGGGTGAATTCACCCCTCCACTTT.

The CDR3 bases are TGTGCCAGCACCGACAGGGGATCCGGGGAGCTGTTTTTT. Its translation: CASTDRGSGELFF. The rearrangement links TRBV6-1 to TRBJ2-2, with TRBD1 identical over 8 bases. The CDR3 is 13 amino acids. Germline trimming cut 7 bases from V and 6 bases from J; bases unmatched to any gene: 4. Germline V lookup: CDR1 MNHNS, CDR2 SASEGT.

The chain couples TRBV2 to TRBJ2-7; 13 nucleotides agree with TRBD2. Germline V gives CDR1 SNHLY, CDR2 FYNNEI. This CDR3 is 14 amino acids long. The trim removed 7 bases at V and 4 bases at J, leaving 4 bases unmatched. CDR3 in amino acids: CASIRTSGSYEQYF. The CDR3 bases are TGTGCCAGCATCCGGACTAGCGGGAGTTACGAGCAGTACTTC. Full variable domain (rest looked up from reference TRBV2 and TRBJ2-7): EPEVTQTPSHQVTQMGQEVILRCVPISNHLYFYWYRQILGQKVEFLVSFYNNEISEKSEIFDDQFSVERPDGSNFTLKIRSTKLEDSAMYFCASIRTSGSYEQYFGPGTRLTVT.

This rearrangement joins TRBV7-9 to TRBJ1-1, with D possibly TRBD1 on 5 matching bases. The V gene's germline CDR1 is SEHNR and CDR2 FQNEAQ (reference sequence). The CDR3 is 17 amino acids. The ends were cut back, 5 bases at V and 2 bases at J, with 21 bases in the middle. CDR3 amino acids: CASSLIQGVGSNTEAFF. The CDR3 coding sequence is TGTGCCAGCAGCCTCATCCAGGGAGTGGGGTCTAACACTGAAGCTTTCTTT.

The chain couples TRBV5-1 to TRBJ2-3, with D uncertain. CDR3 size: 14 residues. The germline CDR1 and CDR2 sequences are SGHRS and YFSETQ. The V end was cut by 1 base, the J end by 0 bases, with 6 bases between. Here the CDR3 DNA reads TGCGCCAGCAGCTTGATGCGGAGCACAGATACGCAGTATTTT. It is translated as CASSLMRSTDTQYF.

The chain has TRBV12-3 or TRBV12-4 and TRBJ2-7; D unclear. The CDR3 covers 14 residues. Deletions cut 1 base from V and 3 bases from J, with 10 bases between. The CDR3 DNA reads as TGTGCCAGCAGTTTAGGTGGCAGAAGCTACGAGCAGTACTTC. It codes for CASSLGGRSYEQYF.

The V gene is TRBV6-4, the J gene TRBJ1-1; D gene uncertain. In germline, CDR1 is MRHNA, CDR2 SNTAGT. The CDR3 contains 14 residues. V lost 10 bases to trimming and J lost 2 bases, with 17 bases between them. CDR3 sequence: CATTKPNFNTEAFF. The CDR3 nucleotides are TGTGCCACAACAAAGCCTAACTTTAACACTGAAGCTTTCTTT.

This chain links TRBV28 with TRBJ2-1; tentative D call: TRBD1 (6 bases). This CDR3 contains 16 residues. Deletions cut 2 bases from V and 1 base from J, with 12 bases between. Germline loops: CDR1 MDHEN, CDR2 SYDVKM. The CDR3 nucleotides are TGTGCCAGCAGTTTAGGCAGGGGCTTGTCCTACAATGAGCAGTTCTTC. Translating it yields CASSLGRGLSYNEQFF.